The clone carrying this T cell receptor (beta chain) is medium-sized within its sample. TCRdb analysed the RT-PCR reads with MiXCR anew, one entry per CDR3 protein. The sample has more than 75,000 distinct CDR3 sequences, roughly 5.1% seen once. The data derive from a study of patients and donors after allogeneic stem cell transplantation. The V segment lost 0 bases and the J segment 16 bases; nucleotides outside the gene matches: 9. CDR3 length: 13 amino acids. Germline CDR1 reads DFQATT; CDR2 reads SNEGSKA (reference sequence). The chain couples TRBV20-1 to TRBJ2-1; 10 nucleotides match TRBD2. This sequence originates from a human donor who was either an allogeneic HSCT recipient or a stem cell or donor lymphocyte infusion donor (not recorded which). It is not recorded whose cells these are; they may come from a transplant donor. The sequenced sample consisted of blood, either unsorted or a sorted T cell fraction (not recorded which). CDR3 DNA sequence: TGCAGTGCTAGAGATCCAGCGGGAGGGCTGGATTTCTTC. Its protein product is CSARDPAGGLDFF.